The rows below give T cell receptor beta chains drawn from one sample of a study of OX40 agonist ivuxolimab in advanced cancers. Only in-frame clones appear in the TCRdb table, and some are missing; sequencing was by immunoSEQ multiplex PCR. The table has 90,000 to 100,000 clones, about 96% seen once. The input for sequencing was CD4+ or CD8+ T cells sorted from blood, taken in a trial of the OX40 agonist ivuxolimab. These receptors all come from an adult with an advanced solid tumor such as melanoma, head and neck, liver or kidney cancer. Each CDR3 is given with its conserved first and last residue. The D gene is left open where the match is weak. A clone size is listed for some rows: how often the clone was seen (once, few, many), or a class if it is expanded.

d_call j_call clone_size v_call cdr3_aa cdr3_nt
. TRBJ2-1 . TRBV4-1 CASSQEIGGVNEQFF TGCGCCAGCAGCCAAGAAATAGGAGGGGTAAATGAGCAGTTCTTC
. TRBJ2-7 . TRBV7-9 CASTPGASYEQYF TGTGCCAGCACCCCCGGCGCCTCCTACGAGCAGTACTTC
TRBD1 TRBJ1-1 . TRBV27 CASSIRTGNEAFF TGTGCCAGCAGTATCAGGACAGGAAATGAAGCTTTCTTT
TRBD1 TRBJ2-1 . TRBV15 CATTIPGQLSYNEQFF TGTGCCACCACCATACCGGGACAGCTCTCCTACAATGAGCAGTTCTTC
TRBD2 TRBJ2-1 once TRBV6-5 CASSSGLAGAEQFF TGTGCCAGCAGTTCGGGACTAGCGGGAGCTGAGCAGTTCTTC
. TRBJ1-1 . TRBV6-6 CATTLRETEAFF TGTGCCACTACCCTAAGGGAGACTGAAGCTTTCTTT
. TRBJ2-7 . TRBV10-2 CASRGDSTYEQYF TGCGCCAGCAGGGGGGACTCGACCTACGAGCAGTACTTC
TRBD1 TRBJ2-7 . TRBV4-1 CASSQGTGTSYEQYF TGCGCCAGCAGCCAAGGGACAGGGACGTCCTACGAGCAGTACTTC
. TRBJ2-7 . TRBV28 CASTRLKSGYYEQYF TGTGCCAGCACGCGCTTGAAGTCCGGGTACTACGAGCAGTACTTC
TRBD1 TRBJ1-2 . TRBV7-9 CASSFPTGDVVNGYTF TGTGCCAGCAGCTTCCCAACAGGGGACGTCGTGAATGGCTACACCTTC
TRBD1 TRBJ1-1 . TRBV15 CATSTERGQATLMNTEAFF TGTGCCACCAGCACCGAACGGGGACAGGCGACATTGATGAACACTGAAGCTTTCTTT
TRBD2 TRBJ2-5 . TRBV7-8 CASSLGGGGQETQYF TGTGCCAGCAGCTTAGGCGGGGGGGGGCAAGAGACCCAGTACTTC
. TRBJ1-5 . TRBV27 CASSLRRNQPQHF TGTGCCAGCAGTTTAAGGCGAAATCAGCCCCAGCATTTT
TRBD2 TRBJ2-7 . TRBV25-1 CASSEREAHEQYF TGTGCCAGCAGTGAGCGGGAGGCCCACGAGCAGTACTTC
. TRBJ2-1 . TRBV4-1 CASSPTGHLYNEQFF TGCGCCAGCAGCCCGACAGGCCATCTCTACAATGAGCAGTTCTTC
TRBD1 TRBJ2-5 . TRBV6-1 CASSARRGGSKETQYF TGTGCCAGCAGTGCCCGGCGAGGGGGCTCAAAGGAGACCCAGTACTTC
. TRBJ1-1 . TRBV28 CASSFSLNTEAFF TGTGCCAGCAGTTTTTCGCTGAACACTGAAGCTTTCTTT
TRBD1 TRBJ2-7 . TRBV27 CASSKGQLYEQYF TGTGCCAGCAGTAAGGGACAGCTCTACGAGCAGTACTTC
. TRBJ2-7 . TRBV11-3 CASSFGVATSYEQYF TGTGCCAGCAGCTTTGGCGTTGCTACCTCCTACGAGCAGTACTTC
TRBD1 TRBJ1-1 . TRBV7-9 CASSRTGLMNTEAFF TGTGCCAGCAGCAGGACAGGGCTCATGAACACTGAAGCTTTCTTT
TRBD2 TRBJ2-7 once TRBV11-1 CASSVTGGLYEQYF TGTGCCAGCAGCGTGACGGGAGGGCTCTACGAGCAGTACTTC
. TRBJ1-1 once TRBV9 CASSAGGETEAFF TGTGCCAGCAGCGCCGGAGGCGAGACTGAAGCTTTCTTT
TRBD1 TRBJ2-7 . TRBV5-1 CASGVGTGSYEQYF TGCGCCAGCGGGGTCGGGACAGGGTCCTACGAGCAGTACTTC
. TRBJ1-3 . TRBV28 CASSLPRLSGNTIYF TGTGCCAGCAGTTTACCCAGGCTCTCTGGAAACACCATATATTTT
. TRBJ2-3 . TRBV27 CASSSPPPSTDTQYF TGTGCCAGCAGTTCCCCGCCCCCTAGCACAGATACGCAGTATTTT
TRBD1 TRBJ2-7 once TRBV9 CASSVAGGAQAYEQYF TGTGCCAGCAGCGTAGCAGGGGGCGCACAGGCCTACGAGCAGTACTTC
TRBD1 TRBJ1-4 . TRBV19 CASSIMGTATNEKLFF TGTGCCAGTAGTATAATGGGGACAGCAACTAATGAAAAACTGTTTTTT
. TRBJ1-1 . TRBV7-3 CASSSPALYLCGDTEAFF TGTGCCAGCAGCTCCCCCGCTCTTTATCTCTGCGGGGACACTGAAGCTTTCTTT
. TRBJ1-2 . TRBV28 CASSFGPPGANYGYTF TGTGCCAGCAGTTTTGGTCCCCCCGGAGCTAACTATGGCTACACCTTC
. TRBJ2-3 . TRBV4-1 CASSQEGGTDTQYF TGCGCCAGCAGCCAAGAGGGCGGCACAGATACGCAGTATTTT
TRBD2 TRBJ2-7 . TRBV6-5 CASRREGLNEQYF TGTGCCAGCAGGCGGGAGGGCCTTAACGAGCAGTACTTC
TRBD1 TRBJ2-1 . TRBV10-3 CAITVGTDIYNEQFF TGTGCCATAACAGTAGGGACAGACATCTACAATGAGCAGTTCTTC
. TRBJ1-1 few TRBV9 CASHGGQNTEAFF TGTGCCAGCCATGGTGGTCAGAACACTGAAGCTTTCTTT
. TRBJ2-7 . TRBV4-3 CASSQDWGVYEQYF TGCGCCAGCAGCCAAGATTGGGGAGTCTACGAGCAGTACTTC
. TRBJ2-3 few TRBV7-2 CASSNDGSSTDTQYF TGTGCCAGCAGCAACGACGGGTCTAGCACAGATACGCAGTATTTT
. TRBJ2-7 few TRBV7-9 CASSSLGKEQYF TGTGCCAGCAGCTCCTTAGGGAAGGAGCAGTACTTC
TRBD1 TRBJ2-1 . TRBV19 CASEDRVSRDEQFF TGTGCCAGTGAGGACAGGGTTTCCCGCGATGAGCAGTTCTTC
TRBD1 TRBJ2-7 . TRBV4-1 CASSQADRAIYEQYF TGCGCCAGCAGCCAAGCGGACAGGGCGATCTACGAGCAGTACTTC
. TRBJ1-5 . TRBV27 CASSPTGTSNQPQHF TGTGCCAGCAGTCCAACCGGGACATCCAATCAGCCCCAGCATTTT
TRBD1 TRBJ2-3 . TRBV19 CASSIRGTDTDTQYF TGTGCCAGTAGTATAAGGGGGACAGATACAGATACGCAGTATTTT
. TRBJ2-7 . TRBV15 CATSPDREGRNEQYF TGTGCCACCAGCCCGGACAGGGAGGGACGTAACGAGCAGTACTTC
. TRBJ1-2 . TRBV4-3 CASSQEEEGSAYGYTF TGCGCCAGCAGCCAAGAGGAAGAGGGATCGGCCTATGGCTACACCTTC
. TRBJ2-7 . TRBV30 CAWSVGGSYEQYF TGTGCCTGGAGTGTAGGGGGTTCCTACGAGCAGTACTTC
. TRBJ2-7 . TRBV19 CASSDGTYEQYF TGTGCCAGTAGTGACGGGACCTACGAGCAGTACTTC
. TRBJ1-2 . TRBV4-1 CASSLTEGDGYTF TGCGCCAGCAGCCTGACGGAGGGGGATGGCTACACCTTC
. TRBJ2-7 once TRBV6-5 CASSYSTRGDEQYF TGTGCCAGCAGTTACTCGACGCGGGGCGACGAGCAGTACTTC
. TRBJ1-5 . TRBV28 CASSFQGSSNQPQHF TGTGCCAGCAGTTTTCAGGGCAGTAGCAATCAGCCCCAGCATTTT
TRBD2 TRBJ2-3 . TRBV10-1 CASSGGSASGGTDTQYF TGCGCCAGCAGTGGGGGGTCCGCGAGCGGGGGTACAGATACGCAGTATTTT
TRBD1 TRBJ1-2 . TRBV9 CASSVEGTGYYGYTF TGTGCCAGCAGCGTAGAGGGGACAGGGTACTATGGCTACACCTTC
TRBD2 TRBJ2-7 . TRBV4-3 CASSQDRSGNSYEQYF TGCGCCAGCAGCCAAGATAGGAGCGGGAACTCCTACGAGCAGTACTTC
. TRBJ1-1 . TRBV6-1 CAVAWDGAFF TGTGCCGTGGCTTGGGATGGAGCTTTCTTT
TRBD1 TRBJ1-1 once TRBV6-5 CASSPGQGWRTEAFF TGTGCCAGCAGTCCCGGACAGGGATGGCGCACTGAAGCTTTCTTT
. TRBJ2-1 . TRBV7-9 CASSGDTNNEQFF TGTGCCAGCAGCGGGGACACCAACAATGAGCAGTTCTTC
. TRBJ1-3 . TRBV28 CAVPGAGNTIYF TGTGCCGTCCCCGGGGCGGGAAACACCATATATTTT
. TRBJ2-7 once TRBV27 CASSLSALYEQYF TGTGCCAGCAGTTTAAGTGCCTTGTACGAGCAGTACTTC